The rows below give T cell receptor beta chains drawn from one sample of a study of tumor-infiltrating lymphocytes in localized non-small cell lung cancer. TCRdb keeps only in-frame clones here, not all; method: immunoSEQ multiplex PCR. The table includes approximately 9,500 clones, 70% to 85% detected once. Specimen: uninvolved lung tissue not adjacent to the tumor. The receptors were gathered from a human donor with non-small cell lung cancer. CDR3s include the opening cysteine and the closing phenylalanine or tryptophan. A D gene is named only where the DNA matches it firmly. Clone size is given for some rows only: seen once, a few or many times, or a class if the clone is expanded.

V gene,J gene,D gene,clone size,CDR3 DNA,CDR3 protein
TRBV2,TRBJ2-7,TRBD2,.,TGTGCCAGCAGTTTGGAAGCGGGAAACTCCTACGAGCAGTACTTC,CASSLEAGNSYEQYF
TRBV5-1,TRBJ1-1,TRBD1,.,TGCGCCAGCAGCTTGTGGACAGGGAGCACTGAAGCTTTCTTT,CASSLWTGSTEAFF
TRBV19,TRBJ2-1,.,.,TGTGCCAGTAGTAGGGGCGGGCCCCCGGGCTCCTACAATGAGCAGTTCTTC,CASSRGGPPGSYNEQFF
TRBV5-1,TRBJ2-3,TRBD2,.,TGCGCCAGCAGCCCAAGGACTAGCGGACGCACAGATACGCAGTATTTT,CASSPRTSGRTDTQYF
TRBV5-6,TRBJ2-1,.,.,TGTGCCAGCAGAACCTGGGGCGCCTACGACTTCTTC,CASRTWGAYDFF
TRBV4-3,TRBJ2-7,.,.,TGCGCCAGCAGCCAAGGGGGAGCCTACGAGCAGTACTTC,CASSQGGAYEQYF
TRBV10-3,TRBJ2-3,.,.,TGTGCCATCAGTGGGCAGGGCGGCACAGATACGCAGTATTTT,CAISGQGGTDTQYF
TRBV25-1,TRBJ2-3,TRBD1,.,TGTGCCAGCAGTGGGGACAGGGGCTTTGTTTGTTGGAATACGCAGTATTTT,CASSGDRGFVCWNTQYF
TRBV28,TRBJ2-7,.,once,TGTGCCAGCACGCCGGTCAGCTTGAGCTCCTACGAGCAGTACTTC,CASTPVSLSSYEQYF
TRBV19,TRBJ1-1,.,.,TGTGCCAGTAGCAACTTCGGCACCACTGAAGCTTTCTTT,CASSNFGTTEAFF
TRBV30,TRBJ1-1,TRBD1,.,TGTGCCTGGAGGAACCCGACAGGGAGAGCTTTCTTT,CAWRNPTGRAFF
TRBV7-2,TRBJ1-5,.,once,TGTGCCAGCAGTATACAGGAAAATCAGCCCCAGCATTTT,CASSIQENQPQHF
TRBV28,TRBJ1-5,.,.,TGTGCCAGCAGATTGGAGCGCAATCAGCCCCAGCATTTT,CASRLERNQPQHF
TRBV5-4,TRBJ2-5,TRBD1,.,TGTGCCAGCAGCTTGGGTAGGGGGCTGGAGACCCAGTACTTC,CASSLGRGLETQYF
TRBV2,TRBJ1-2,.,.,TGTGCCAGCAGTGAAGCACCACAGGCCCACCTTGGCTACACCTTC,CASSEAPQAHLGYTF
TRBV7-9,TRBJ2-1,TRBD2,few,TGTGCCAGCAGCTGGGGCGGAGCGGGAGGGTTGAGTGAGCAGTTCTTC,CASSWGGAGGLSEQFF